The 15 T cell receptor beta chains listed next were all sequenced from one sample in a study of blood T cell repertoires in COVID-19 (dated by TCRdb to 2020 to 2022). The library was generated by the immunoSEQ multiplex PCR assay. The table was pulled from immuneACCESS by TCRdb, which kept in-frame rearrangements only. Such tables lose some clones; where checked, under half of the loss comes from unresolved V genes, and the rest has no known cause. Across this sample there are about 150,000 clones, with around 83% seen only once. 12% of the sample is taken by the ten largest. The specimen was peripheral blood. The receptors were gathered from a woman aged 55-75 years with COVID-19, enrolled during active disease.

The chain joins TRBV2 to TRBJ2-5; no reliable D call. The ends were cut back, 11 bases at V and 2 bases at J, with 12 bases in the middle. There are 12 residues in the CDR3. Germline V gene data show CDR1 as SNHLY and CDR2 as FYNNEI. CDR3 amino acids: CAGRQWQETQYF. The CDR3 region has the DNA TGTGCCGGTAGACAATGGCAAGAGACCCAGTACTTC. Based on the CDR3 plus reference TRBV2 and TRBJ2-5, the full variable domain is EPEVTQTPSHQVTQMGQEVILRCVPISNHLYFYWYRQILGQKVEFLVSFYNNEISEKSEIFDDQFSVERPDGSNFTLKIRSTKLEDSAMYFCAGRQWQETQYFGPGTRLLVL.

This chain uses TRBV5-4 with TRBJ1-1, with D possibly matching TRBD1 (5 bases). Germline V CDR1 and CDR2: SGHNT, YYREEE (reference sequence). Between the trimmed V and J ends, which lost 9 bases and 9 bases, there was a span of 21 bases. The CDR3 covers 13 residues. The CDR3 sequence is CATRAGSVVKAFF. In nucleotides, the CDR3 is TGTGCCACCAGGGCCGGGTCGGTCGTGAAAGCTTTCTTT.

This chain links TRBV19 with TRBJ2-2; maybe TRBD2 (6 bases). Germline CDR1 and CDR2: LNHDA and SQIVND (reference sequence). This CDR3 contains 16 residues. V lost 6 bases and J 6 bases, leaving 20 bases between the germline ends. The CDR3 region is CASSLSGTPGAGELFF. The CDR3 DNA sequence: TGTGCCAGTAGCCTTTCCGGGACTCCTGGGGCCGGGGAGCTGTTTTTT.

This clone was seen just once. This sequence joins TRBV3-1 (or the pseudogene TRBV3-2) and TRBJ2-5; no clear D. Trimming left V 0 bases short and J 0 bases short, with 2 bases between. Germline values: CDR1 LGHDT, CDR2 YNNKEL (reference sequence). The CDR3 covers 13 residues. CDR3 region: CASSQDYQETQYF. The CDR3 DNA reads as TGTGCCAGCAGCCAAGACTACCAAGAGACCCAGTACTTC.

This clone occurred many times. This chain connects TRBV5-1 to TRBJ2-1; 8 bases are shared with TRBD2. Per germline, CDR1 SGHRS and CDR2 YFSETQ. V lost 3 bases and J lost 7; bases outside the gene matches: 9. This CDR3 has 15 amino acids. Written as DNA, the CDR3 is TGCGCCAGCAGCTCCTCCGGACTAGCCTTAAATGAGCAGTTCTTC. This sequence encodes CASSSSGLALNEQFF.

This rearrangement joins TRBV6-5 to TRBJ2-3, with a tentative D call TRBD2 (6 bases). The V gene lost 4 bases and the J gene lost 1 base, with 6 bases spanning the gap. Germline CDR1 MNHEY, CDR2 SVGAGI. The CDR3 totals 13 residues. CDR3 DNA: TGTGCCAGCAGTTCGGGAGGCACAGATACGCAGTATTTT. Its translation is CASSSGGTDTQYF.

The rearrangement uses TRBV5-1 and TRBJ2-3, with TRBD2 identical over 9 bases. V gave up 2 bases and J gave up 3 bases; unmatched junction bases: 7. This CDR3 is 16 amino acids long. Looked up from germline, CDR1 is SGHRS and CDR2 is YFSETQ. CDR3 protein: CASSFRLAGTTDTQYF. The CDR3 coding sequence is TGCGCCAGCAGCTTCCGGCTAGCGGGGACTACAGATACGCAGTATTTT.

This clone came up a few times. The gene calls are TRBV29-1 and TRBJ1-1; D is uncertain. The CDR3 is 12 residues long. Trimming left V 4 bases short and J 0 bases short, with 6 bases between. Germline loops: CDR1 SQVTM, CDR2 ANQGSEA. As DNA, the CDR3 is TGCAGCGTTGGAGGAGTGAACACTGAAGCTTTCTTT. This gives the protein CSVGGVNTEAFF.

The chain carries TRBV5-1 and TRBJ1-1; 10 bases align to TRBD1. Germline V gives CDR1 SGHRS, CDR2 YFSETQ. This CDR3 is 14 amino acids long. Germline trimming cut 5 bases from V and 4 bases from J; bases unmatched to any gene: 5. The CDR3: CASSRDRGATEAFF. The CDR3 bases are TGCGCCAGCAGTAGGGACAGGGGAGCCACTGAAGCTTTCTTT.

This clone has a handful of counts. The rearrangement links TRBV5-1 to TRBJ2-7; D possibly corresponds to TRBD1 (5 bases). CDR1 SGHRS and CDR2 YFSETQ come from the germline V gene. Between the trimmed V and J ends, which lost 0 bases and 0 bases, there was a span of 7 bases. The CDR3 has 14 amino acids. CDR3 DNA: TGCGCCAGCAGCTTGGACAGGACCTCCTACGAGCAGTACTTC. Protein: CASSLDRTSYEQYF.

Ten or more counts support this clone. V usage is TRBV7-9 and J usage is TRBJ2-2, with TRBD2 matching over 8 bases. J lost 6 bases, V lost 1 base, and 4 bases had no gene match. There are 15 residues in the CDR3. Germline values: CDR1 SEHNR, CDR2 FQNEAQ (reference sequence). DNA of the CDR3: TGTGCCAGCAGCTTAGAGACTAGCGTTGCCGGGGAGCTGTTTTTT. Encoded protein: CASSLETSVAGELFF.

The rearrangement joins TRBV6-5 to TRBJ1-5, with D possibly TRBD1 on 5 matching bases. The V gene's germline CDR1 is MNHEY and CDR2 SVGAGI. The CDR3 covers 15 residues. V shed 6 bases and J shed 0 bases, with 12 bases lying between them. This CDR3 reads CASSGGGISNQPQHF. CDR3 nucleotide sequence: TGTGCCAGCAGCGGGGGAGGAATTAGCAATCAGCCCCAGCATTTT.

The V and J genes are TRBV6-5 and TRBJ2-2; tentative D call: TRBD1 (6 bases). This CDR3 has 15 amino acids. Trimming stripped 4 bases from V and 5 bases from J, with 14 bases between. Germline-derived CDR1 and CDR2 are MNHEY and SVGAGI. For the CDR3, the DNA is TGTGCCAGCAGTTTTTCCGGGACAACTACCGGGGAGCTGTTTTTT. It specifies CASSFSGTTTGELFF.

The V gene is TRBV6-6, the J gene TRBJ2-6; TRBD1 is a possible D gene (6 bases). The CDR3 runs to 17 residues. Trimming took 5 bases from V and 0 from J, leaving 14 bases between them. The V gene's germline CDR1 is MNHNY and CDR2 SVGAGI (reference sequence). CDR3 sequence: CASSPGQTSSGANVLTF. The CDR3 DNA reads TGTGCCAGCAGTCCTGGACAGACCAGCTCTGGGGCCAACGTCCTGACTTTC.

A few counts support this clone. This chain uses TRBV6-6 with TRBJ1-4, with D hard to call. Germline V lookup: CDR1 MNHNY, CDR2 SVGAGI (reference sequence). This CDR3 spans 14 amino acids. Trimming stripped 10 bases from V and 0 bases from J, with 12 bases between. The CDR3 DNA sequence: TGTGCCACCGTACCGGGAGCAACTAATGAAAAACTGTTTTTT. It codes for CATVPGATNEKLFF.